Presented here are 5 T cell receptor beta chains from one specimen sequenced in a study of OX40 agonist ivuxolimab in advanced cancers. Produced via immunoSEQ multiplex PCR; TCRdb's table is partial and in-frame only. The sample consists of roughly 26,000 clones, roughly 79% of them appearing once. The sequenced sample was CD4+ or CD8+ T cells sorted from blood, obtained in a trial of the OX40 agonist ivuxolimab. The receptors here all came from an adult with an advanced solid tumor such as melanoma, head and neck, liver or kidney cancer.

This chain connects TRBV29-1 to TRBJ2-7, with 8 bases identical to TRBD1. The CDR3 is 13 amino acids. Germline CDR1 and CDR2: SQVTM and ANQGSEA. The ends lost 2 bases at V and 3 bases at J; junction bases unmatched: 3. The CDR3 region is CSVEQGARYEQYF. As DNA, the CDR3 is TGCAGCGTTGAACAGGGGGCCCGCTACGAGCAGTACTTC.

The chain uses TRBV30 and TRBJ2-3, with TRBD2 as a possible D gene (5 bases). The CDR3 extends over 13 amino acids. V was clipped by 4 bases and J by 3 bases, with 11 bases between them. Germline values: CDR1 GTSNPN, CDR2 SVGIG (reference sequence). Here the CDR3 reads CAWTTGLTDTQYF. CDR3 bases: TGTGCCTGGACGACGGGGTTGACAGATACGCAGTATTTT.

The chain recombines TRBV5-1 with TRBJ2-2; no firm D call. Trimming took off 1 base at V and 4 bases at J, with 8 bases between the two ends. Germline CDR1 is SGHRS and CDR2 is YFSETQ. The length of the CDR3 is 14 residues. The CDR3 bases are TGCGCCAGCAGCTTGAATGTGGGCACCGGGGAGCTGTTTTTT. This gives the protein CASSLNVGTGELFF.

The chain recombines TRBV9 with TRBJ2-1; D might be TRBD1 or TRBD2, each matching 6 bases. The CDR3 is 15 residues long. V was shortened by 4 bases and J by 8 bases, with 19 bases between the two germline ends. Germline assignment: CDR1 SGDLS and CDR2 YYNGEE. The CDR3 DNA sequence: TGTGCCAGCAGCCCCGACCGGGGGCGCGGAGATGAGCAGTTCTTC. Its protein product is CASSPDRGRGDEQFF. The whole variable domain, filled in from reference TRBV9 and TRBJ2-1, reads DSGVTQTPKHLITATGQRVTLRCSPRSGDLSVYWYQQSLDQGLQFLIQYYNGEERAKGNILERFSAQQFPDLHSELNLSSLELGDSALYFCASSPDRGRGDEQFFGPGTRLTVL.

This chain links TRBV4-2 with TRBJ2-2; D perhaps matches TRBD1 (5 bases). Trimming cost V 1 base and J 4 bases, with 7 bases left between them. The germline V gene has CDR1 LGHNA and CDR2 YNFKEQ. The CDR3 covers 14 residues. This chain's CDR3 is CASSQVGATGELFF. For the CDR3, the DNA is TGTGCCAGCAGCCAAGTAGGGGCCACCGGGGAGCTGTTTTTT.